The 10 T cell receptor beta chains below were found in one sample sequenced in a study of blood T cell repertoires in COVID-19. Only in-frame clones appear in the TCRdb table, and some are missing; sequencing was by immunoSEQ multiplex PCR. The data show some 200,000 clones, roughly 82% seen once. Sequencing was performed on PBMCs or T cells enriched from blood (not recorded which). Receptor source: a woman aged 60-75 years with acute COVID-19.

The chain combines TRBV6-6 with TRBJ1-1, with 7 bases aligning to TRBD1. The CDR3 is 14 amino acids. Germline lookup yields CDR1 MNHNY and CDR2 SVGAGI (reference sequence). V shed 5 bases, J shed 3 bases, and the junction held 6 bases outside the gene matches. Here the CDR3 reads CASSTLTGDTEAFF. CDR3 nucleotides: TGTGCCAGCAGTACACTTACAGGGGACACTGAAGCTTTCTTT.

The V and J genes are TRBV3-1 (or the pseudogene TRBV3-2) and TRBJ1-3, with a weak D call TRBD1 (5 bases). The V gene's germline CDR1 is LGHDT and CDR2 YNNKEL (reference sequence). V was shortened by 3 bases and J by 3 bases, with 9 bases between the two germline ends. This CDR3 comprises 14 residues. CDR3 loop: CASSQDDSGNTIYF. The CDR3 nucleotides read TGTGCCAGCAGCCAGGACGACAGTGGAAACACCATATATTTT.

The V gene is TRBV5-1, the J gene TRBJ2-7, with 10 bases identical to TRBD2. With 5 bases clipped from V and 3 bases from J, the junction kept 11 bases outside the gene matches. The CDR3 is 16 amino acids. CDR1 SGHRS and CDR2 YFSETQ come from the germline V gene. CDR3 sequence (DNA): TGCGCCAGCAGTTTCCCGAATTCTAGCGGGGGCTACGAGCAGTACGTC. As protein: CASSFPNSSGGYEQYV.

The chain recombines TRBV7-8 with TRBJ1-1, with D perhaps TRBD1 (5 bases). The CDR3 consists of 14 residues. Trimming removed 0 bases from V and 6 bases from J, with 11 bases in between. Per the germline V gene, CDR1 is SGHVS and CDR2 is FQNEAQ. The DNA for the CDR3 is TGTGCCAGCAGCTTAGCGAGAGGACAAGCTGAAGCTTTCTTT. Amino acid sequence: CASSLARGQAEAFF.

The chain uses TRBV6-5 and TRBJ1-4, with D uncertain. The V end was cut by 6 bases, the J end by 0 bases, with 8 bases between. Germline CDR1 MNHEY, CDR2 SVGAGI. The CDR3 contains 14 residues. CDR3 bases: TGTGCCAGCAGCTACACAACAACTAATGAAAAACTGTTTTTT. This translates into CASSYTTTNEKLFF.

The chain is built from TRBV29-1 and TRBJ1-2, with TRBD1 identical over 12 bases. Germline V gives CDR1 SQVTM, CDR2 ANQGSEA. The CDR3 length is 14 residues. Germline trimming cut 4 bases from V and 4 bases from J; bases unmatched to any gene: 4. The CDR3 DNA sequence: TGCAGCGTTGCCGGGACAGGGGGCTCCTATGGCTACACCTTC. Protein: CSVAGTGGSYGYTF.

V and J are TRBV7-6 and TRBJ1-2, with TRBD1 matching over 9 bases. The CDR3 contains 15 residues. Germline-derived CDR1 and CDR2 are SGHVS and FNYEAQ. V was pared by 4 bases and J by 7 bases, with 10 bases of the junction left unmatched. The CDR3 loop reads CASSSQPDRGFGYTF. DNA for the CDR3: TGTGCCAGCAGCTCTCAGCCTGACAGGGGGTTTGGCTACACCTTC.

The V and J genes are TRBV6-4 and TRBJ1-5; D is ambiguous. Germline V gene lookup returns CDR1 MRHNA and CDR2 SNTAGT. Trimming stripped 4 bases from V and 1 base from J, with 8 bases between. This CDR3 region has 14 residues. The CDR3 region is CASSASGSNQPQHF. CDR3 in DNA: TGTGCCAGCAGTGCAAGCGGAAGCAATCAGCCCCAGCATTTT.

The rearrangement joins TRBV9 to TRBJ2-3; 8 bases are shared with TRBD2. The CDR3 totals 13 residues. Germline CDR1 SGDLS, CDR2 YYNGEE. With V trimmed by 9 bases and J by 4 bases, 7 bases remained unmatched. CDR3 residues: CATSGGGADTQYF. The CDR3 DNA is TGTGCCACAAGCGGGGGTGGCGCAGATACGCAGTATTTT.

The chain has TRBV5-1 and TRBJ2-5; D call uncertain. The V gene's germline CDR1 is SGHRS and CDR2 YFSETQ. This CDR3 comprises 15 residues. Trimming stripped 1 base from V and 1 base from J, with 11 bases between. The CDR3 nucleotides are TGCGCCAGCAGCTTGTCCCCCCCTCCCCAAGAGACCCAGTACTTC. Translation: CASSLSPPPQETQYF.